What follows describes a single T cell receptor beta chain. This entry is derived from a study of blood T cell repertoires in COVID-19. The repertoire was sequenced with immunoSEQ multiplex PCR; TCRdb's copy has only in-frame clones and lacks some. The sample has a few hundred thousand clones, around four fifths seen once; the top ten hold roughly 2.9%. CDR1 is LNHDA and CDR2 is SQIVND in the germline V gene (reference sequence). J lost 2 bases, V lost 6 bases, and 11 bases had no gene match. The CDR3 sequence is 19 residues long. This receptor was obtained from a man in his fifties or sixties with active or convalescent COVID-19. Sequencing input: peripheral blood. V gene TRBV19 combines with J gene TRBJ2-1; 15 nucleotides align to TRBD2. CDR3 sequence reads: CASRDWTSGRAGAYNEQFF. CDR3 DNA sequence: TGTGCCAGTAGAGACTGGACTAGCGGGAGGGCGGGGGCCTACAATGAGCAGTTCTTC.